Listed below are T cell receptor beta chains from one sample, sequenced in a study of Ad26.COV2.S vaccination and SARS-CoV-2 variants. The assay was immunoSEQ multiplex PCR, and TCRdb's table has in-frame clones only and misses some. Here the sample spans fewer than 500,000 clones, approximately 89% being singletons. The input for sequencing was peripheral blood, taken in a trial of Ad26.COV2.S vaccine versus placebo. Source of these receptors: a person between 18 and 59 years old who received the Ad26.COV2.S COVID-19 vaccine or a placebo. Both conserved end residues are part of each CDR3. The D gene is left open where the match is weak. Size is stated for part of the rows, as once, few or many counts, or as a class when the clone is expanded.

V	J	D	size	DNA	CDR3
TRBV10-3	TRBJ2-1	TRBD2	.	TGTGCCATCAGGGGGCCCCTCACTAGCGGGTACAGCTCCTACAATGAGCAGTTCTTC	CAIRGPLTSGYSSYNEQFF
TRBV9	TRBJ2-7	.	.	TGTGCCAGCAGCGTTGACCAGAACTACGAGCAGTACTTC	CASSVDQNYEQYF
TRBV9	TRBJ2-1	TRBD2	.	TGTGCCAGCAGCGTAGGTTTAGCGGGATCCAGCTCCTACAATGAGCAGTTCTTC	CASSVGLAGSSSYNEQFF
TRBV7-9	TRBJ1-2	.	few	TGTGCCAGCAGCTTCCAGAGCTATGGCTACACCTTC	CASSFQSYGYTF
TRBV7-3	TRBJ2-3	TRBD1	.	TGTGCCAGCAGCTGGACAGGGCTCATCACAGATACGCAGTATTTT	CASSWTGLITDTQYF
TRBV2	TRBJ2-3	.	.	TGTGCCAGCAGTGGTCGGACAGTCACAGATACGCAGTATTTT	CASSGRTVTDTQYF
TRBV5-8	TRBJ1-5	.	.	TGTGCCAGCAGCTTGTTAGTTATTACAGGTCGAGGGCAGCCCCAGCATTTT	CASSLLVITGRGQPQHF
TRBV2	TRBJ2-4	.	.	TGTGCCAGCAGTGACGAGCGTCAAAACATTCAGTACTTC	CASSDERQNIQYF
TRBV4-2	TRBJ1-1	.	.	TGTGCCAGCAGCGCAGGGTTGACCACTGAAGCTTTCTTT	CASSAGLTTEAFF
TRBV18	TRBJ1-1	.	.	TGTGCCAGCTCACCCGCCAGGGTCGGCACTGAAGCTTTCTTT	CASSPARVGTEAFF
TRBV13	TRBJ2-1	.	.	TGTGCCAGCAGCACCGAGGACAATGAGCAGTTCTTC	CASSTEDNEQFF
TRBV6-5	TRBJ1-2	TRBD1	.	TGTGCCAGCAGGACGGGACAGGGTTATGGCTACACCTTC	CASRTGQGYGYTF
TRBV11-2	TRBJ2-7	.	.	TGTGCCAGCAGCTTAGCTGGGACGGTCTACGAGCAGTACTTC	CASSLAGTVYEQYF
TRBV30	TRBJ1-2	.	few	TGTGCCTGGAGTGTAGGGCCAGCCTCTAACTATGGCTACACCTTC	CAWSVGPASNYGYTF
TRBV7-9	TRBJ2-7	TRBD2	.	TGTGCCAGCAGCCCCCCGCGGGGGCGGGGGGGCTCCTACGAGCAGTACTTC	CASSPPRGRGGSYEQYF
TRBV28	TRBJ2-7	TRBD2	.	TGTGCCAGCAGTTTCACAGCGGGGGCCCCCTTAGAGCAGTACTTC	CASSFTAGAPLEQYF
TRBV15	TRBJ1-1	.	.	TGTGCCACCAGCAGCCCCCAGGGAGGGGACACTGAAGCTTTCTTT	CATSSPQGGDTEAFF
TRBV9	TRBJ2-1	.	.	TGTGCCAGCAGCGAGGGGGACTGGGCCTACAATGAGCAGTTCTTC	CASSEGDWAYNEQFF
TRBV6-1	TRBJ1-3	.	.	TGTGCCAGCAGTGAAGTGGTGGCTAGCAGCTCTGGAAACACCATATATTTT	CASSEVVASSSGNTIYF
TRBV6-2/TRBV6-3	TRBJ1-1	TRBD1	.	TGTGCCAGCAGTGAGGGACAGGGGGCGCGATACACTGAAGCTTTCTTT	CASSEGQGARYTEAFF
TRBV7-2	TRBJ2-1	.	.	TGTGCCAGCAGCTCACGTACCCTGAGGAATGAGCAGTTCTTC	CASSSRTLRNEQFF
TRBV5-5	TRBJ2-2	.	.	TGTGCCAGCAGCTGGCGGCCCACCGGGGAGCTGTTTTTT	CASSWRPTGELFF
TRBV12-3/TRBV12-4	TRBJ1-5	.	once	TGTGCCAGCAGTTTTCACAGGGATGGCCCCCAGCATTTT	CASSFHRDGPQHF
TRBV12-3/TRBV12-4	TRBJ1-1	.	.	TGTGCCAGCAGTCCCCCCGGGACAAAAGCTTTCTTT	CASSPPGTKAFF
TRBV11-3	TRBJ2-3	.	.	TGTGCCAGCAGCCCAGCCCCGGGAGCCACAGATACGCAGTATTTT	CASSPAPGATDTQYF
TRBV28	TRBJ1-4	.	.	TGTGCCAGCACCACCCGAAACGTCGAAAAACTGTTTTTT	CASTTRNVEKLFF
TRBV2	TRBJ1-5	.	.	TGTGCCATCGCTAAAGCAGATGGGGGTCAGCCCCAGCATTTT	CAIAKADGGQPQHF
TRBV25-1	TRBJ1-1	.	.	TGTGCCAGCAAAAGGGAGGGAGGAACTGAAGCTTTCTTT	CASKREGGTEAFF
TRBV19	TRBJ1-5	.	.	TGTGCCAGTAGTCCACCCCGTCGTGGAGATCAGCCCCAGCATTTT	CASSPPRRGDQPQHF
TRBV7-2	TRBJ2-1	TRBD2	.	TGTGCCAGCAGCTTTGGTAGCGGGAGGGCACATGAGCAGTTCTTC	CASSFGSGRAHEQFF
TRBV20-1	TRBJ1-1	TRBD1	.	TGCAGTGCTCAAGACAGGGTTGAAGCTTTCTTT	CSAQDRVEAFF
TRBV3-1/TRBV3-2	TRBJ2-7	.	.	TGTGCCAGCAGCCAAGCGCCGGGACGGACCTACGAGCAGTACTTC	CASSQAPGRTYEQYF
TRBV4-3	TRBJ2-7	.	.	TGCGCCAGCAGCCAAGGGAGACAGGATTCCTCCTACGAGCAGTACTTC	CASSQGRQDSSYEQYF
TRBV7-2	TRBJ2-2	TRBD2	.	TGTGCCAGCCTCAAGGCGCTAGCGGCAAACACCGGGGAGCTGTTTTTT	CASLKALAANTGELFF
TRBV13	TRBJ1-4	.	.	TGTGCCAGCAGCGAGACCGGTGAAAAACTGTTTTTT	CASSETGEKLFF
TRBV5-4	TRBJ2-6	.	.	TGTGCCAGCAGCTCGCCTATGGGGGCTGGGGCCAACGTCCTGACTTTC	CASSSPMGAGANVLTF
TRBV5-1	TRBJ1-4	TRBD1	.	TGCGCCAGCAGCCCCGGACAGGGGGCGCATGGTAATGAAAAACTGTTTTTT	CASSPGQGAHGNEKLFF
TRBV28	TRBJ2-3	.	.	TGTGCCAGCAGTTTACCCGTAGTTTTAGGTACCCCCACAGATACGCAGTATTTT	CASSLPVVLGTPTDTQYF
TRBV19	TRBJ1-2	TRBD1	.	TGTGCCAGTAGTCGAGGGACAGGGCACTATGGCTACACCTTC	CASSRGTGHYGYTF
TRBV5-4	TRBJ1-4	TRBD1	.	TGTGCCAGCAGCGGGCCGCAGGGGGGCGGTGAAAAACTGTTTTTT	CASSGPQGGGEKLFF
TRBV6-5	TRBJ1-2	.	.	TGTGCCAGCAGCTCCGGAGAGGGGCCAGGCTACACCTTC	CASSSGEGPGYTF
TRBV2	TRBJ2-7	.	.	TGTGCCAGCAGTGCTGACAGGTACGCCTCCTACGAGCAGTACTTC	CASSADRYASYEQYF
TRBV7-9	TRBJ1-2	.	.	TGTGCCAGCAGCTTACGCCGAAACGGGCTGGGGGTCGATGGCTACACCTTC	CASSLRRNGLGVDGYTF
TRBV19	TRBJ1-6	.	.	TGTGCCAGTATCTCAATTCCAGCCCTCCACTTT	CASISIPALHF
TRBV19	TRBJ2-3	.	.	TGTGCCAGTAGTAACCGGGCCACAGATACGCAGTATTTT	CASSNRATDTQYF
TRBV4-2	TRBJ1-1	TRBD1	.	TGTGCCAGCAGCCACCCAATCTTTGACAGGGACACTGAAGCTTTCTTT	CASSHPIFDRDTEAFF
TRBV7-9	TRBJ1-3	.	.	TGTGCCAGCAGCTGGTTGGTGTCTGGAAACACCATATATTTT	CASSWLVSGNTIYF
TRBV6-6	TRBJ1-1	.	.	TGTGCCAGCAGCGTGGGGGCAGGGATGAACACTGAAGCTTTCTTT	CASSVGAGMNTEAFF
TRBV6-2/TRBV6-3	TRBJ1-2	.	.	TGTGCCAGCAGTTACGGGTTCGGGGGCCGCTATGGCTACACCTTC	CASSYGFGGRYGYTF
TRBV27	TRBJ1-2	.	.	TGTGCCAGCAGTTTATTGGCAGGGTATGGCTACACCTTC	CASSLLAGYGYTF